This T cell receptor beta chain is drawn from a study of response to subunit inactivated influenza vaccine. This clonotype showed up just a few times. The antigen is undetermined. Trimming left V 4 bases short and J 4 bases short, with 17 bases between. Germline V gene sequence: CDR1 SQVTM, CDR2 ANQGSEA. The CDR3 contains 15 residues. TCRdb reprocessed the RT-PCR reads with MiXCR, giving one entry per CDR3 protein. The data hold about half a million distinct CDR3 sequences, with 9.5% to 13% observed a single time. Findings and limits, study-wide: The authors offered the suggestion that each seasonal influenza vaccination recruits few new T cells.

The J gene is TRBJ2-1, the V gene TRBV29-1; D may be TRBD1 (5 bases). This specimen was PBMCs from blood, taken 35 to 45 days after vaccination. The TCR sequence derives from a man aged 50-60 years who received an inactivated influenza vaccine. CDR3 bases: TGCAGCGTTGGTTCAGGGTTCGAGTGGTACAATGAGCAGTTCTTC. Its protein is CSVGSGFEWYNEQFF.